One and the same sample provided the 15 T cell receptor beta chains below, sequenced in a study of preoperative IRX-2 immunotherapy in early breast cancer. Treatment described: preoperative locoregional IRX-2 cytokine immunotherapy. The protocol was immunoSEQ multiplex PCR, while the TCRdb copy is restricted to in-frame clones and leaves out a portion. Among tens of thousands of clones, just under 90% were seen once, and the ten largest hold around 1.6%. Here the sequenced sample was tumor tissue, taken after IRX-2 immunotherapy. These receptors were obtained from a human donor with breast cancer.

The rearrangement links TRBV11-3 to TRBJ2-1, with 10 nucleotides matching TRBD1. The CDR3 spans 16 residues. Germline V lookup: CDR1 SGHNT, CDR2 YENEEA. V lost 6 bases and J lost 1; bases outside the gene matches: 6. This CDR3 reads CASSRQGASSYNEQFF. In nucleotides, the CDR3 is TGTGCCAGCAGTCGACAGGGGGCATCGTCCTACAATGAGCAGTTCTTC.

The genes are TRBV19 and TRBJ1-5; TRBD1 might be the D (6 bases). The CDR3 consists of 15 residues. Between the trimmed V and J ends, which lost 6 bases and 2 bases, there was a span of 14 bases. In germline, CDR1 is LNHDA, CDR2 SQIVND (reference sequence). The CDR3 nucleotides are TGTGCCAGTAGCTCAGGGGATTTGGGCAATCAGCCCCAGCATTTT. Its translation is CASSSGDLGNQPQHF.

The V call is TRBV14, the J call TRBJ2-7, with D unresolved. Germline CDR1 SGHDN, CDR2 FVKESK. CDR3 length equals 16 residues. V lost 3 bases, J lost 2 bases, and 17 bases lay in between. CDR3 amino acids: CASSQSPTAFPYEQYF. CDR3 nucleotide sequence: TGTGCCAGCAGCCAGTCTCCCACGGCCTTCCCCTACGAGCAGTACTTC. Filled out from reference TRBV14 and TRBJ2-7, the complete variable domain reads EAGVTQFPSHSVIEKGQTVTLRCDPISGHDNLYWYRRVMGKEIKFLLHFVKESKQDESGMPNNRFLAERTGGTYSTLKVQPAELEDSGVYFCASSQSPTAFPYEQYFGPGTRLTVT.

This clone has a single count. The chain is built from TRBV29-1 and TRBJ1-5; D is unresolved. CDR1 SQVTM and CDR2 ANQGSEA come from the germline V gene. This CDR3 spans 14 amino acids. V dropped 6 bases and J dropped 7 bases, with 19 bases sitting between them. CDR3 in DNA: TGCAGCGTGGGGAACGGTAACCCTGGCCAGCCCCAGCATTTT. Encoded protein: CSVGNGNPGQPQHF.

This sequence joins TRBV30 and TRBJ1-2, with D unresolved. Trimming removed 3 bases from V and 6 bases from J, with 11 bases in between. Per germline, CDR1 GTSNPN and CDR2 SVGIG (reference sequence). The CDR3 is made up of 12 amino acids. The chain's CDR3 is CAWSGREDGYTF. CDR3 bases: TGTGCCTGGAGCGGAAGAGAGGATGGCTACACCTTC. The variable domain in full, completed from reference TRBV30 and TRBJ1-2, reads SQTIHQWPATLVQPVGSPLSLECTVEGTSNPNLYWYRQAAGRGLQLLFYSVGIGQISSEVPQNLSASRPQDRQFILSSKKLLLSDSGFYLCAWSGREDGYTFGSGTRLTVV.

The genes are TRBV29-1 and TRBJ1-6; D not certain. Trimming left V 0 bases short and J 12 bases short, with 15 bases between. The CDR3 is 14 residues long. CDR1 is SQVTM, CDR2 ANQGSEA, per germline. DNA for the CDR3: TGCAGCGTTGAAGATGTCGCTCCCGGGAAACCCCTCCACTTT. Its translation: CSVEDVAPGKPLHF.

The chain couples TRBV19 to TRBJ1-3; D is undetermined. The ends were cut back, 8 bases at V and 2 bases at J, with 16 bases in the middle. The CDR3 is made up of 15 amino acids. Germline loops: CDR1 LNHDA, CDR2 SQIVND (reference sequence). CDR3 in DNA: TGTGCCAGTTGGGAGGGAACAGTGCCTGGAAACACCATATATTTT. As protein: CASWEGTVPGNTIYF.

This clone was seen just once. Here the CDR3 DNA reads TGTGCCAGCAGTGAAAGGGGTTCCGGGGCCAACGTCCTGACTTTC. This translates into CASSERGSGANVLTF. V is TRBV25-1 and J is TRBJ2-6, with D perhaps TRBD1 (5 bases). Trimming took 2 bases from V and 4 from J, leaving 9 bases between them. The CDR3 is 15 residues long. Germline lookup yields CDR1 MGHDK and CDR2 SYGVNS. The full variable domain, in which reference TRBV25-1 and TRBJ2-6 provide the parts outside the CDR3, is EADIYQTPRYLVIGTGKKITLECSQTMGHDKMYWYQQDPGMELHLIHYSYGVNSTEKGDLSSESTVSRIRTEHFPLTLESARPSHTSQYLCASSERGSGANVLTFGAGSRLTVL.

The chain combines TRBV11-3 with TRBJ1-1; TRBD1 is a possible D gene (6 bases). The CDR3 is made up of 16 amino acids. Trimming cost V 4 bases and J 4 bases, with 19 bases left between them. CDR1 and CDR2 (germline): SGHNT, YENEEA. The CDR3 DNA follows: TGTGCCAGCAGCTCGGCCTTAGGGACATGGGTCACTGAAGCTTTCTTT. It yields the protein CASSSALGTWVTEAFF.

The chain carries TRBV11-3 and TRBJ2-7; a weak D match, TRBD2 (6 bases). Deletions cut 3 bases from V and 1 base from J, with 16 bases between. The CDR3 is 16 residues long. The germline gives CDR1 SGHNT, CDR2 YENEEA. CDR3 protein: CASSFINVAASYEQYF. The CDR3 DNA reads as TGTGCCAGCAGCTTTATCAACGTAGCGGCATCCTACGAGCAGTACTTC.

The chain combines TRBV11-3 with TRBJ1-2, with 9 positions matching TRBD1. The trim removed 3 bases at V and 3 bases at J, leaving 8 bases unmatched. The germline V gene encodes CDR1 SGHNT and CDR2 YENEEA. The CDR3 totals 16 residues. CDR3 coding DNA: TGTGCCAGCAGCTTGACCGGTACAGGGGGCTACTATGGCTACACCTTC. Amino acid sequence: CASSLTGTGGYYGYTF.

The rearrangement links TRBV6-8 to TRBJ1-2; TRBD1 might be the D (6 bases). The V gene lost 5 bases and the J gene lost 3 bases, with 13 bases spanning the gap. This CDR3 has 14 residues. Germline values: CDR1 MNHGY, CDR2 SAAAGT. As DNA, the CDR3 is TGTGCCAGCAGTGAGGCAGGGGATCACTATGGCTACACCTTC. Translating gives CASSEAGDHYGYTF.

The chain joins TRBV6-8 to TRBJ1-4, with a weak D call TRBD1 (5 bases). The CDR3 length is 13 residues. Trimming left V 8 bases short and J 3 bases short, with 10 bases between. CDR1 and CDR2 from the germline V gene are MNHGY and SAAAGT. For the CDR3, the DNA is TGTGCCAGCCAGCAGACAGCTAATGAAAAACTGTTTTTT. Translating it yields CASQQTANEKLFF.

V gene TRBV7-1 combines with J gene TRBJ1-6; 9 bases are shared with TRBD1. TRBV7-1 is reported as an ORF; its role is uncertain. Trimming cost V 4 bases and J 10 bases; bases outside gene matches: 17. The CDR3 runs to 18 residues. CDR3 protein: CASSLVTGGSWWGSPLHF. The CDR3 nucleotides are TGTGCCAGCAGCTTAGTGACAGGGGGTTCATGGTGGGGCTCACCCCTCCACTTT.

The chain joins TRBV18 to TRBJ2-1; D is uncertain. Trimming stripped 1 base from V and 0 bases from J, with 13 bases between. Germline V lookup: CDR1 KGHSH, CDR2 LQKENI. The CDR3 consists of 17 residues. CDR3 DNA: TGTGCCAGCTCACCACTGCTTACCGCAGTCTCCTACAATGAGCAGTTCTTC. As protein: CASSPLLTAVSYNEQFF.